The sequence of this T cell receptor beta chain was determined in a study of T-cell memory formation after mild COVID-19. This clonotype was found many times. Antigen unknown. This CDR3 comprises 14 residues. Trimming at V came to 5 bases and at J to 9 bases, leaving 4 bases not matched to a gene. Germline assignment: CDR1 SGHVS and CDR2 FNYEAQ. From 5'RACE with constant-segment primers came TCR alpha and TCR beta cDNA libraries that carried sample barcodes and UMIs. One entry per CDR3 protein, called by TCRdb with MiXCR from the 5' RACE reads. The sample lists 100,000 to 150,000 distinct CDR3 sequences, roughly 6% occurring once. Study-level points and caveats: Nothing showed for sure that second-wave clones peaking on day 37 were SARS-CoV-2 specific. Contracting clones from day 15 to 85 showed balanced CD4/CD8; later expanders favored CD4+. Clones that contracted clustered mainly in CM and EM if CD4+ and in EMRA if CD8+.

Sequenced: PBMCs or a T cell subset sorted from them (not recorded which). This chain connects TRBV7-6 to TRBJ2-7; 16 bases match TRBD2. This receptor was obtained from an adult woman who had mild COVID-19 (a few samples of this study predate the infection). Cell type and time point are not known. The CDR3 sequence is CASSRGLAGGRQYF. The CDR3 DNA reads TGTGCCAGCAGCCGGGGACTAGCGGGAGGGCGGCAGTACTTC. The whole variable domain, filled in from reference TRBV7-6 and TRBJ2-7, reads GAGVSQSPRYKVTKRGQDVALRCDPISGHVSLYWYRQALGQGPEFLTYFNYEAQQDKSGLPNDRFSAERPEGSISTLTIQRTEQRDSAMYRCASSRGLAGGRQYFGPGTRLTVT.